This T cell receptor (beta chain) comes out of a study of memory CD4+ T cells and cytomegalovirus serostatus. Overall study: This sample comes from healthy Belgian adults, 8 to 10 CMV seropositive, 24 seronegative.

Germline CDR1 is SGHRS and CDR2 is YFSETQ. This CDR3 is built from 15 residues. Trimming removed 0 bases from V and 5 bases from J; junction bases left unmatched: 6. Overall study results and limits: CMV serostatus prediction reached median AUC 0.95, or 0.91 with US-trained model.

For this clone: The antigen remains unidentified.

The method was immunoSEQ multiplex PCR; TCRdb's version includes in-frame clones alone and lacks a portion of them. Among around 99,000 clones, approximately 80% were seen once, and the ten largest hold 3.6%. The sort gate was single viable CD3+CD4+CD8-CD45RO+ cells for memory CD4+ T cells. The sequencing sample was made of memory CD4+ T cells from blood. The TCR was taken from an adult in good health and CMV-seropositive. The J gene is TRBJ1-1, the V gene TRBV5-1, with TRBD1 matching over 8 bases. CDR3 sequence (DNA): TGCGCCAGCAGCTTGGCCCAAACAGGGGGAACTGAAGCTTTCTTT. Encoded protein: CASSLAQTGGTEAFF.